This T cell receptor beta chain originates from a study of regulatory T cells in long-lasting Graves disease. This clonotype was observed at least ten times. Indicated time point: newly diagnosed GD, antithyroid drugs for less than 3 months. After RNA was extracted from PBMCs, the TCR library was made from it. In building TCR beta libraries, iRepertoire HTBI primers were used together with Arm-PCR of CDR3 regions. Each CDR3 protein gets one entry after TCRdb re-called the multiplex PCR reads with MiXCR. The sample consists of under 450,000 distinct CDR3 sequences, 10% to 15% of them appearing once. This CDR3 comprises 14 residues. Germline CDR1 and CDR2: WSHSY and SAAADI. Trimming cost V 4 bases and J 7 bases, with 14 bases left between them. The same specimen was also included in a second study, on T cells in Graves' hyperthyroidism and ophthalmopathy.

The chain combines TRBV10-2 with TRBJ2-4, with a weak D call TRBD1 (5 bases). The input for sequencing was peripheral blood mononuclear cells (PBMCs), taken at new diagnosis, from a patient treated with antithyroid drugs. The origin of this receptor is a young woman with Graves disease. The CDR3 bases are TGCGCCAGCAGTGGCCCCAGGGAAGTCAACATTCAGTACTTC. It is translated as CASSGPREVNIQYF.